Shown below are 27 T cell receptor beta chains from a single sample sequenced in a study of cytomegalovirus exposure and HLA in healthy donors. PCR used 60 Vbeta primers and 13 Jbeta primers. Assay used: immunoSEQ multiplex PCR; TCRdb lists only in-frame clones, some missing. The sample holds approximately 190,000 clones; about three quarters are singletons and the top ten take approximately 2%. Sequencing was carried out using PBMCs. Receptor source: a woman aged 25-40 years in good health and CMV-seropositive.

This clone showed up just once. The CDR3 loop is CASSLAGLGTDTQYF. The CDR3 DNA follows: TGTGCCAGCAGCTTAGCGGGACTAGGAACAGATACGCAGTATTTT. The chain combines TRBV7-6 with TRBJ2-3, with 8 bases identical to TRBD2. The CDR3 loop spans 15 amino acids. Trimming at V came to 0 bases and at J to 3 bases, leaving 2 bases not matched to a gene. Looked up from germline, CDR1 is SGHVS and CDR2 is FNYEAQ.

The chain recombines TRBV5-4 with TRBJ1-2; possibly TRBD1 for D (5 bases). The germline gives CDR1 SGHNT, CDR2 YYREEE (reference sequence). This CDR3 is 14 amino acids long. V lost 4 bases, J lost 3 bases, and 13 bases lay in between. CDR3: CASSGAGGDYGYTF. Here the CDR3 DNA reads TGTGCCAGCAGCGGGGCGGGCGGGGACTATGGCTACACCTTC.

A note on this clone: This sample also contains other DNA sequences that code for the same CDR3. The chain employs TRBV5-1 and TRBJ2-7, with 10 bases that match TRBD1. Germline CDR1 SGHRS, CDR2 YFSETQ. This CDR3 region has 14 residues. The junction had 4 bases not matched to a gene; V was cut back by 4 bases and J by 3 bases. The DNA of the CDR3 is TGCGCCAGCAGCCTGAGGACAGGGGGCTACGAGCAGTACTTC. Protein: CASSLRTGGYEQYF.

This clone was seen a handful of times. The chain couples TRBV29-1 to TRBJ2-5; D is perhaps TRBD2 (5 bases). There are 12 residues in the CDR3. Between the trimmed V and J ends, which lost 6 bases and 2 bases, there was a span of 10 bases. Looked up from germline, CDR1 is SQVTM and CDR2 is ANQGSEA. The chain's CDR3 is CSVRREQETQYF. The CDR3 DNA sequence: TGCAGCGTCCGTAGGGAGCAAGAGACCCAGTACTTC.

This clone was counted a single time. The chain uses TRBV15 and TRBJ2-1; TRBD2 matches at 9 bases. With 0 bases clipped from V and 8 bases from J, the junction kept 11 bases outside the gene matches. Germline CDR1 LNHNV, CDR2 YYDKDF (reference sequence). There are 17 residues in the CDR3. The CDR3 nucleotides read TGTGCCACCAGCAGAGATCTTAGCGGGGGTCCTCGAGATGAGCAGTTCTTC. It translates to CATSRDLSGGPRDEQFF.

As DNA, the CDR3 is TGTGCCAGCAGTTACTCGTTACTAGCGGGGAACGAGCAGTACTTC. Protein sequence: CASSYSLLAGNEQYF. V usage is TRBV6-5 and J usage is TRBJ2-7; 10 nucleotides line up with TRBD2. The germline V gene has CDR1 MNHEY and CDR2 SVGAGI. CDR3 length: 15 residues. Trimming at V came to 0 bases and at J to 5 bases, leaving 4 bases not matched to a gene.

The gene calls are TRBV30 and TRBJ1-3; no clear D. Germline CDR1 and CDR2: GTSNPN and SVGIG (reference sequence). CDR3 length equals 13 residues. Deletions cut 5 bases from V and 0 bases from J, with 8 bases between. CDR3 in amino acids: CAWAASSGNTIYF. The CDR3 nucleotides read TGTGCCTGGGCGGCAAGCTCTGGAAACACCATATATTTT. The full variable domain, in which reference TRBV30 and TRBJ1-3 provide the parts outside the CDR3, is SQTIHQWPATLVQPVGSPLSLECTVEGTSNPNLYWYRQAAGRGLQLLFYSVGIGQISSEVPQNLSASRPQDRQFILSSKKLLLSDSGFYLCAWAASSGNTIYFGEGSWLTVV.

V is TRBV29-1 and J is TRBJ2-7, with 8 bases lining up with TRBD1. After removal of 6 bases from V and 1 base from J, the junction contained 11 bases not matched to a gene. The germline CDR1 and CDR2 sequences are SQVTM and ANQGSEA. The CDR3 contains 15 residues. The DNA of the CDR3 is TGCAGCGTCCTGGGGGGACAGGTAAATTCCTACGAGCAGTACTTC. Translated: CSVLGGQVNSYEQYF.

The rearrangement uses TRBV29-1 and TRBJ1-1; maybe TRBD1 (5 bases). V was cut by 6 bases and J by 1 base, with 27 bases left in between. This CDR3 has 18 residues. Germline-derived CDR1 and CDR2 are SQVTM and ANQGSEA. In DNA form, the CDR3 reads TGCAGCGTCCGCTTACTGACAGATTCTTATTCCTCGAACACTGAAGCTTTCTTT. Amino acids: CSVRLLTDSYSSNTEAFF.

This clone was recorded only once. The CDR3 bases are TGTGCCAGCAGCCAGGGACTAGGGGCCTACGAGCAGTACTTC. The encoded protein is CASSQGLGAYEQYF. The chain is built from TRBV7-9 and TRBJ2-7, with 8 nucleotides matching TRBD2. CDR1 and CDR2 (germline): SEHNR, FQNEAQ (reference sequence). Trimming removed 5 bases from V and 2 bases from J; junction bases left unmatched: 5. This CDR3 contains 14 residues.

A single count supports this clone. The V gene is TRBV2, the J gene TRBJ1-4, with 12 bases matching TRBD1. The CDR3 runs 14 residues. Germline V gene sequence: CDR1 SNHLY, CDR2 FYNNEI. The trim removed 10 bases at V and 8 bases at J, leaving 8 bases unmatched. The CDR3 DNA reads as TGTGCCATCGGCAAGGGACAGGGGGCCGAAAAACTGTTTTTT. It specifies CAIGKGQGAEKLFF.

This clone appeared a few times. The genes are TRBV14 and TRBJ1-1, with D unresolved. The V end was cut by 4 bases, the J end by 1 base, with 4 bases between. CDR1 and CDR2 from the germline V gene are SGHDN and FVKESK. The CDR3 has 12 amino acids. The CDR3 region has the DNA TGTGCCAGCAGCCCGGGGAACACTGAAGCTTTCTTT. Translating it yields CASSPGNTEAFF.

This clone has just one count. The CDR3 DNA reads TGTGCCAGCAGCTTTCCGACAGGGCCGGATGGCTACACCTTC. Its protein is CASSFPTGPDGYTF. This chain joins TRBV5-6 and TRBJ1-2; 7 bases are a match to TRBD1. The CDR3 loop spans 14 amino acids. Trimming at V came to 2 bases and at J to 6 bases, leaving 7 bases not matched to a gene. CDR1 is SGHDT and CDR2 is YYEEEE in the germline V gene.

V usage is TRBV7-2 and J usage is TRBJ2-3; TRBD2 matches 15 bases. J lost 13 bases, V lost 2 bases, and 7 bases had no gene match. Germline V gene data show CDR1 as SGHTA and CDR2 as FQGNSA. This CDR3 is 15 amino acids long. Here the CDR3 reads CASSLRGTSGGIKYF. The CDR3 DNA sequence: TGTGCCAGCAGCTTACGGGGGACTAGCGGGGGGATTAAGTATTTT.

The chain recombines TRBV7-2 with TRBJ2-7; D unclear. Germline CDR1 SGHTA, CDR2 FQGNSA. V lost 0 bases and J 4 bases, leaving 4 bases between the germline ends. The CDR3 runs to 12 residues. For the CDR3, the DNA is TGTGCCAGCAGCTTAGCGCGGTACGAGCAGTACTTC. Translated: CASSLARYEQYF. Variable domain in full (rest from reference TRBV7-2 and TRBJ2-7): GAGVSQSPSNKVTEKGKDVELRCDPISGHTALYWYRQSLGQGLEFLIYFQGNSAPDKSGLPSDRFSAERTGGSVSTLTIQRTQQEDSAVYLCASSLARYEQYFGPGTRLTVT.

The chain carries TRBV27 and TRBJ1-3, with TRBD1 identical over 9 bases. Germline V lookup: CDR1 MNHEY, CDR2 SMNVEV (reference sequence). The trim removed 4 bases at V and 1 base at J, leaving 2 bases unmatched. The CDR3 consists of 15 residues. Here the CDR3 DNA reads TGTGCCAGCAGTTCTGGGACAGGGTCTGGAAACACCATATATTTT. Its protein product is CASSSGTGSGNTIYF.

V gene TRBV27 combines with J gene TRBJ2-7, with 11 nucleotides matching TRBD1. This CDR3 has 15 amino acids. V shed 10 bases and J 3 bases; nucleotides not matched to a gene: 11. Per the germline V gene, CDR1 is MNHEY and CDR2 is SMNVEV (reference sequence). CDR3 DNA: TGTGCCACCAAGCGATCCGGGACAGGGGGCTACGAGCAGTACTTC. Translated: CATKRSGTGGYEQYF.

The rearrangement joins TRBV4-3 to TRBJ2-1, with 8 bases fitting TRBD2. CDR1 and CDR2 from the germline V gene are LGHNA and YSLEER. V was clipped by 0 bases and J by 4 bases; unmatched bases: 14. This CDR3 has 19 residues. In DNA form, the CDR3 reads TGCGCCAGCAGCCAAGATCAGACAAGAAGCGGGAGAGGGTACAATGAGCAGTTCTTC. As protein: CASSQDQTRSGRGYNEQFF.

The chain has TRBV30 and TRBJ2-7, with a weak D call TRBD2 (5 bases). The CDR3 extends over 13 amino acids. Trimming took 4 bases from V and 0 from J, leaving 10 bases between them. CDR1 is GTSNPN and CDR2 is SVGIG in the germline V gene (reference sequence). CDR3: CAWNRGSSYEQYF. CDR3 nucleotides: TGTGCCTGGAACCGGGGTAGCTCCTACGAGCAGTACTTC.

The J gene is TRBJ2-7, the V gene TRBV27, with 7 bases aligning to TRBD2. Trimming removed 6 bases from V and 1 base from J; junction bases left unmatched: 3. Germline V lookup: CDR1 MNHEY, CDR2 SMNVEV (reference sequence). The CDR3 sequence is 13 residues long. In nucleotides, the CDR3 is TGTGCCAGCAGACCGGGGGGATCCTACGAGCAGTACTTC. Translation: CASRPGGSYEQYF.

The chain carries TRBV19 and TRBJ1-5, with 7 bases matching TRBD1. The trim removed 5 bases at V and 0 bases at J, leaving 10 bases unmatched. CDR3 length: 17 residues. The germline gives CDR1 LNHDA, CDR2 SQIVND (reference sequence). The CDR3 spells CASSGLRDSYSNQPQHF. For the CDR3, the DNA is TGTGCCAGTAGTGGTCTGAGGGACAGCTATAGCAATCAGCCCCAGCATTTT.

This chain connects TRBV28 to TRBJ1-1; tentative D call: TRBD1 (5 bases). This CDR3 has 15 residues. From germline, CDR1 is MDHEN and CDR2 SYDVKM. V lost 1 base and J 3 bases, leaving 12 bases between the germline ends. The CDR3 loop is CASSLYGQGYTEAFF. The CDR3 coding sequence is TGTGCCAGCAGTTTATACGGTCAGGGCTACACTGAAGCTTTCTTT.

The chain couples TRBV7-9 to TRBJ1-1; D gene uncertain. Trimming removed 4 bases from V and 0 bases from J, with 12 bases in between. Germline CDR1 and CDR2: SEHNR and FQNEAQ (reference sequence). This CDR3 is built from 15 residues. CDR3 region: CASSSTRVLNTEAFF. Written as DNA, the CDR3 is TGTGCCAGCAGCTCTACTCGGGTGTTGAACACTGAAGCTTTCTTT.

This clone has only a few counts. The chain carries TRBV4-1 and TRBJ1-1; 8 bases agree with TRBD1. CDR1 MGHRA and CDR2 YSYEKL come from the germline V gene. With 4 bases clipped from V and 0 bases from J, the junction kept 4 bases outside the gene matches. The CDR3 is 15 residues long. CDR3 nucleotides: TGCGCCAGCAGCCGAGGACAGGGTATGAACACTGAAGCTTTCTTT. Protein product: CASSRGQGMNTEAFF.

This clone occurred a few times. The gene calls are TRBV27 and TRBJ2-5, with D possibly TRBD2 on 7 matching bases. The last part of the DNA fits TRBJ2-7 better; the J call may be wrong. There are 16 residues in the CDR3. The V gene's germline CDR1 is MNHEY and CDR2 SMNVEV (reference sequence). The CDR3 loop is CASSLLVGGPSYEQYF. The CDR3 bases are TGTGCCAGCAGTTTATTAGTGGGGGGGCCGTCCTACGAGCAGTACTTC.

Regarding this clone: A junction boundary mismatches the germline segment, possibly from a read error. The V gene is TRBV7-7, the J gene TRBJ2-1; weak D call: TRBD1 (6 bases). CDR1 SSHAT and CDR2 FNYEAQ come from the germline V gene (reference sequence). The CDR3 consists of 16 residues. This CDR3 reads CASSLRAGTTDSEQFF. The CDR3 DNA reads as TGTGCTAGCAGCTTAAGGGCAGGGACAACCGACAGTGAGCAGTTCTTC.

This clone has just a few counts. The chain combines TRBV6-6 with TRBJ2-1; 10 nucleotides match TRBD2. The length of the CDR3 is 16 residues. Trimming at V came to 6 bases and at J to 7 bases, leaving 12 bases not matched to a gene. Germline CDR1 is MNHNY and CDR2 is SVGAGI (reference sequence). The CDR3 spells CASSSLSGGARNEQFF. For the CDR3, the DNA is TGTGCCAGCAGCTCCCTGAGCGGGGGGGCCCGAAATGAGCAGTTCTTC.